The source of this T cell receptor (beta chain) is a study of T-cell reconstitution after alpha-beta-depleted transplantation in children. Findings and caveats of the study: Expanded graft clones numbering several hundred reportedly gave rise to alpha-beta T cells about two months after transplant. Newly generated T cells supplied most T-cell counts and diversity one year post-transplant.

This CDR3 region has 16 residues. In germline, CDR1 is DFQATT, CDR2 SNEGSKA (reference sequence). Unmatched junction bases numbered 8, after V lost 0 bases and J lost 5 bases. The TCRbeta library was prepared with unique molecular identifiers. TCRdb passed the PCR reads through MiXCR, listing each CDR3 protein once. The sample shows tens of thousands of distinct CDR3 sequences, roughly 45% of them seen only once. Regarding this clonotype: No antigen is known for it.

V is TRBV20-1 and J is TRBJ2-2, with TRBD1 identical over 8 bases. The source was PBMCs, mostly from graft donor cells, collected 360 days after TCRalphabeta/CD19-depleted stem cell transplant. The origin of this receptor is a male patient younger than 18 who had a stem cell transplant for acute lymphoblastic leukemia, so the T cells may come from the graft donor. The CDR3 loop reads CSARDAGGAETGELFF. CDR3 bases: TGCAGTGCTAGAGACGCAGGGGGCGCTGAGACCGGGGAGCTGTTTTTT.